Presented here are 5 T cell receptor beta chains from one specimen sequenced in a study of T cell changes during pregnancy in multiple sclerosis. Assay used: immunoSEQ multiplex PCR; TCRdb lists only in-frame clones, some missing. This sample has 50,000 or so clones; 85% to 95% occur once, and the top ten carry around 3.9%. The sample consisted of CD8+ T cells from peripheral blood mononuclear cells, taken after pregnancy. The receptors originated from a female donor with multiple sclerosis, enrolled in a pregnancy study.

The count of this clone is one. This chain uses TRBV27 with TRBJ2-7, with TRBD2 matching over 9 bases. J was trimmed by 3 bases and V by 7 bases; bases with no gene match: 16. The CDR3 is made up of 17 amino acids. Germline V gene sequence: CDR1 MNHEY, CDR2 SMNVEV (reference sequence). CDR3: CASTPEGAGGRFYEQYF. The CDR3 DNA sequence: TGTGCCAGCACCCCGGAGGGAGCGGGAGGACGATTCTACGAGCAGTACTTC.

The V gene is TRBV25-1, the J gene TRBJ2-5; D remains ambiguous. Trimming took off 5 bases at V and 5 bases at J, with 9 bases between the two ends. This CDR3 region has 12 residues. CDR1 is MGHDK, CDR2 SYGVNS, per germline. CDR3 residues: CASSSDGETQYF. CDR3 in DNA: TGTGCCAGCAGTTCCGACGGGGAGACCCAGTACTTC.

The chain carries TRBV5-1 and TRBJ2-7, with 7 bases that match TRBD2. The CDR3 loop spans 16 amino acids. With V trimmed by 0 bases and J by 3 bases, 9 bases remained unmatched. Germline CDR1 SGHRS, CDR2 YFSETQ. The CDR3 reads CASSLGPSGGNYEQYF. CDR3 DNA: TGCGCCAGCAGCTTGGGGCCTTCCGGGGGGAACTACGAGCAGTACTTC.

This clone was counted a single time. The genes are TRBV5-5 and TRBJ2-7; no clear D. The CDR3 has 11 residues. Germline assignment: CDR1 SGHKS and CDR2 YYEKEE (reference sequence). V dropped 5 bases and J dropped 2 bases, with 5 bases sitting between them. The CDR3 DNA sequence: TGTGCCAGCAGTCTACCCTACGAGCAGTACTTC. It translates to CASSLPYEQYF.

This chain's CDR3 is CASSFRMSYNEQFF. CDR3 nucleotides: TGTGCCAGCAGCTTCAGGATGTCCTACAATGAGCAGTTCTTC. The chain is built from TRBV7-6 and TRBJ2-1, with D uncertain. The CDR3 contains 14 residues. V gave up 3 bases and J gave up 1 base, with 7 bases separating them. Germline V gives CDR1 SGHVS, CDR2 FNYEAQ.